Each of the 20 T cell receptor beta chains below was sequenced from the same sample in a study of blood T cells in healthy people across ages. It was with a sample-barcoded 5' primer and a J-beta primer mix that a second PCR of about 6 to 11 cycles was run. In TCRdb, the 5' RACE reads were re-called with MiXCR into one record per CDR3 protein. Of about 800,000 distinct CDR3 sequences in the sample, approximately 25% were seen once. The sample was also reused in another study, on T cells of mothers and their children.

The sample consisted of blood. Receptor source: a boy younger than 18 in good health.

This clonotype has ten or more counts. This chain connects TRBV12-3 or TRBV12-4 to TRBJ1-2, with TRBD1 identical over 7 bases. Trimming took 5 bases from V and 4 from J; bases not matched to a gene: 10. The CDR3 covers 15 residues. The CDR3 nucleotides are TGTGCCAGCAGTGGATACGGGACAGCCGCCTATGGCTACACCTTC. As protein: CASSGYGTAAYGYTF.

This clonotype was seen only a few times. The chain uses TRBV7-2 and TRBJ2-7; tentative D call: TRBD2 (6 bases). CDR1 and CDR2 from the germline V gene are SGHTA and FQGNSA. Trimming took 3 bases from V and 0 from J, leaving 12 bases between them. The length of the CDR3 is 15 residues. CDR3 sequence: CASSFGGFSSYEQYF. Written as DNA, the CDR3 is TGTGCCAGCAGCTTTGGGGGGTTCAGCTCCTACGAGCAGTACTTC.

The V gene is TRBV29-1, the J gene TRBJ1-2; D may be TRBD1 (5 bases). The V end lost 6 bases, the J end lost 6 bases, and 11 bases lay between the germline ends. There are 11 residues in the CDR3. Per germline, CDR1 SQVTM and CDR2 ANQGSEA. CDR3 bases: TGCAGCGTCCCGCAGGGTAATGGCTACACCTTC. Its translation is CSVPQGNGYTF.

This chain joins TRBV25-1 and TRBJ1-5; D gene uncertain. The CDR3 spans 14 residues. The germline V gene encodes CDR1 MGHDK and CDR2 SYGVNS. V lost 4 bases to trimming and J lost 7 bases, with 14 bases between them. In nucleotides, the CDR3 is TGTGCCAGCAGTGCAGGACGGATGGGACAGCCCCAGCATTTT. Residues: CASSAGRMGQPQHF.

CDR3 nucleotides: TGTGCCAGTAGTACCTCGACGGGAACCAACACTGAAGCTTTCTTT. It translates to CASSTSTGTNTEAFF. The rearrangement uses TRBV19 and TRBJ1-1; D uncertain. Germline CDR1 and CDR2: LNHDA and SQIVND (reference sequence). The CDR3 has 15 amino acids. Trimming took 4 bases from V and 2 from J, leaving 14 bases between them.

In this sample, this clonotype turned up many times. The chain uses TRBV7-9 and TRBJ2-5; D is ambiguous. CDR1 and CDR2 from the germline V gene are SEHNR and FQNEAQ (reference sequence). This CDR3 region has 12 residues. Trimming pared 5 bases from V and 7 bases from J, leaving 11 bases between. The CDR3 DNA follows: TGTGCCAGCAGCCCCTTCGTTGGGACCCAGTACTTC. It yields the protein CASSPFVGTQYF.

J is TRBJ2-7 and V is TRBV7-6, with a tentative D call TRBD1 (7 bases). V gave up 1 base and J gave up 6 bases, with 16 bases separating them. Germline V lookup: CDR1 SGHVS, CDR2 FNYEAQ. CDR3 size: 15 residues. The DNA for the CDR3 is TGTGCCAGCAGCTTAGAACCTCAGGGGGGTGGCGAGCAGTACTTC. Translating it yields CASSLEPQGGGEQYF.

The chain has TRBV19 and TRBJ1-2; D is ambiguous. Germline V CDR1 and CDR2: LNHDA, SQIVND (reference sequence). There are 10 residues in the CDR3. V dropped 4 bases and J dropped 9 bases, with 6 bases sitting between them. As DNA, the CDR3 is TGTGCCAGTAGTAATGTTCGCTACACCTTC. It yields the protein CASSNVRYTF.

CDR3 DNA: TGTGCCAGCAGCGAAGGACTAGCGGGAGTCTACGAGCAGTACTTC. Translated, it gives CASSEGLAGVYEQYF. The chain joins TRBV7-8 to TRBJ2-7; 13 nucleotides match TRBD2. Losses at the gene ends were 5 bases for V and 3 bases for J; bases not matched to a gene: 4. The CDR3 is made up of 15 amino acids. Germline assignment: CDR1 SGHVS and CDR2 FQNEAQ.

The chain is built from TRBV20-1 and TRBJ2-7, with 9 bases matching TRBD1. The CDR3 loop spans 13 amino acids. In germline, CDR1 is DFQATT, CDR2 SNEGSKA (reference sequence). J was trimmed by 4 bases and V by 4 bases; bases with no gene match: 5. The CDR3 bases are TGCAGTGCTATGGGGACAGGGAGGTACGAGCAGTACTTC. It is translated as CSAMGTGRYEQYF.

This clonotype appeared a few times. V gene TRBV7-8 combines with J gene TRBJ2-4; D might be TRBD2 (5 bases). V was cut by 5 bases and J by 0 bases, with 11 bases left in between. There are 15 residues in the CDR3. The germline gives CDR1 SGHVS, CDR2 FQNEAQ. CDR3 in amino acids: CASSPLGLAKNIQYF. The CDR3 DNA is TGTGCCAGCAGCCCCCTCGGACTAGCCAAAAACATTCAGTACTTC.

CDR3 bases: TGTGCCAGCAGCTTACCAACAAACTATGGCTACACCTTC. It specifies CASSLPTNYGYTF. The chain is built from TRBV5-6 and TRBJ1-2; D is undetermined. CDR3 length: 13 residues. V was cut by 2 bases and J by 2 bases, with 7 bases left in between. Germline V lookup: CDR1 SGHDT, CDR2 YYEEEE.

This clonotype occurred a few times. The V gene is TRBV6-2 or TRBV6-3, the J gene TRBJ2-5; unclear D gene. The J call is uncertain, as TRBJ2-7 better fits the DNA end. In germline, CDR1 is MNHEY, CDR2 SVGEGT. The CDR3 totals 15 residues. The CDR3 region has the DNA TGTGCCAGCAGTTACTCGTGGGCTCCGCGGTACGAGCAGTACTTC. Encoded protein: CASSYSWAPRYEQYF.

This chain uses TRBV29-1 with TRBJ1-1, with D perhaps matching TRBD1 (6 bases). The germline CDR1 and CDR2 sequences are SQVTM and ANQGSEA. The CDR3 runs to 14 residues. Trimming stripped 4 bases from V and 2 bases from J, with 14 bases between. In DNA, the CDR3 is TGCAGCGTTGGGGTGACAGGAGGTAACACTGAAGCTTTCTTT. Translation: CSVGVTGGNTEAFF. The whole variable domain, remainder taken from reference TRBV29-1 and TRBJ1-1, is SAVISQKPSRDICQRGTSLTIQCQVDSQVTMMFWYRQQPGQSLTLIATANQGSEATYESGFVIDKFPISRPNLTFSTLTVSNMSPEDSSIYLCSVGVTGGNTEAFFGQGTRLTVV.

This clonotype appeared a few times. The rearrangement joins TRBV10-3 to TRBJ1-6; D might be TRBD1 (6 bases). V was shortened by 5 bases and J by 2 bases, with 10 bases between the two germline ends. Per germline, CDR1 ENHRY and CDR2 SYGVKD. The CDR3 runs to 15 residues. DNA for the CDR3: TGTGCCATCAGTTCAGGGGACCCCTATAATTCACCCCTCCACTTT. Translation: CAISSGDPYNSPLHF.

This clonotype was picked up a small number of times. The chain couples TRBV5-6 to TRBJ2-7; D remains unclear. The CDR3 is made up of 14 amino acids. V was shortened by 1 base and J by 0 bases, with 8 bases between the two germline ends. Germline CDR1 reads SGHDT; CDR2 reads YYEEEE. This CDR3 reads CASSLWRYSYEQYF. The DNA of the CDR3 is TGTGCCAGCAGCTTGTGGCGCTACTCCTACGAGCAGTACTTC. Complete variable domain (other parts from reference TRBV5-6 and TRBJ2-7): DAGVTQSPTHLIKTRGQQVTLRCSPKSGHDTVSWYQQALGQGPQFIFQYYEEEERQRGNFPDRFSGHQFPNYSSELNVNALLLGDSALYLCASSLWRYSYEQYFGPGTRLTVT.

This chain uses TRBV28 with TRBJ2-5; D gene unclear. The CDR3 runs 16 residues. Germline lookup yields CDR1 MDHEN and CDR2 SYDVKM. V gave up 4 bases and J gave up 5 bases, with 20 bases separating them. CDR3 loop: CASSSPYSDGPETQYF. CDR3 nucleotide sequence: TGTGCCAGCAGTTCCCCTTATTCCGATGGGCCCGAGACCCAGTACTTC.

This clonotype was counted only a few times. V usage is TRBV28 and J usage is TRBJ2-5; 7 bases agree with TRBD1. The CDR3 totals 12 residues. After removal of 9 bases from V and 11 bases from J, the junction contained 12 bases not matched to a gene. Germline CDR1 is MDHEN and CDR2 is SYDVKM. The CDR3 coding sequence is TGTGCCAGTGTCGAGACAGGGTTAGAGCAGTACTTC. This encodes CASVETGLEQYF.

In DNA, the CDR3 is TGTGCCAGCAGCTTAGGGTCACGGATTAGCAATGAGCAGTTCTTC. Encoded protein: CASSLGSRISNEQFF. This chain joins TRBV7-2 and TRBJ2-1; no clear D gene. V shed 1 base and J shed 6 bases, with 13 bases lying between them. Germline CDR1 SGHTA, CDR2 FQGNSA. The CDR3 is 15 amino acids. Complete variable domain (other parts from reference TRBV7-2 and TRBJ2-1): GAGVSQSPSNKVTEKGKDVELRCDPISGHTALYWYRQSLGQGLEFLIYFQGNSAPDKSGLPSDRFSAERTGGSVSTLTIQRTQQEDSAVYLCASSLGSRISNEQFFGPGTRLTVL.

This clonotype was seen only a few times. The chain links TRBV7-2 to TRBJ1-4; no clear D gene. The length of the CDR3 is 15 residues. Germline CDR1 and CDR2: SGHTA and FQGNSA. The ends were cut back, 0 bases at V and 7 bases at J, with 12 bases in the middle. The CDR3 loop reads CASSLAFAVGEKLFF. CDR3 nucleotide sequence: TGTGCCAGCAGCTTAGCTTTTGCGGTCGGTGAAAAACTGTTTTTT. The full variable domain, its missing parts supplied by reference TRBV7-2 and TRBJ1-4, is GAGVSQSPSNKVTEKGKDVELRCDPISGHTALYWYRQSLGQGLEFLIYFQGNSAPDKSGLPSDRFSAERTGGSVSTLTIQRTQQEDSAVYLCASSLAFAVGEKLFFGSGTQLSVL.